Given below is one T cell receptor (beta chain) in context. The antigen is not known. These data come from a study of shared clonotypes between healthy human individuals. On the study more broadly: Per donor, CD8 memory used one plate, CD8 naive used two, CD4 memory used three and CD4 naive used three.

There are 15 residues in the CDR3. Per the germline V gene, CDR1 is LNHDA and CDR2 is SQIVND (reference sequence). The V gene lost 5 bases and the J gene lost 2 bases, with 15 bases spanning the gap. Study-wide results and limits: Naive subsets, compared against memory subsets, generally had larger estimated richness values. Sharing across several donors was seen in 4% to 6.5% of naive CD4 clonotypes.

Measured with immunoSEQ multiplex PCR; TCRdb has only the in-frame clones, and not every one. The data show roughly 2.5 million clones, more than 80% seen once. V gene TRBV19 combines with J gene TRBJ1-2; D may be TRBD1 (5 bases). Sequencing was carried out using naive CD4+ T cells sorted from blood. Subset meaning: CD45RA+ positively selected. This TCR was sampled from a man between 18 and 35 years old in good health. The CDR3 nucleotides read TGTGCCAGTAGTCCCGGACAAGGGGCCAACTATGGCTACACCTTC. Its translation: CASSPGQGANYGYTF. Full variable domain (missing parts from reference TRBV19 and TRBJ1-2): DGGITQSPKYLFRKEGQNVTLSCEQNLNHDAMYWYRQDPGQGLRLIYYSQIVNDFQKGDIAEGYSVSREKKESFPLTVTSAQKNPTAFYLCASSPGQGANYGYTFGSGTRLTVV.